The 21 T cell receptor beta chains below were found in one sample sequenced in a study of human T cells and chemical hapten exposure. TCRdb independently ran MiXCR on the RACE reads; one entry per CDR3 protein. The table includes some 90,000 distinct CDR3 sequences, approximately 10% detected once. Documented time point: patch test 3, about 24 weeks after DPC sensitization. Sample treatment: therapeutic diphenylcyclopropenone sensitization with weekly scalp DPC. The sequences come from whole blood, collected in connection with sensitization to the hapten diphenylcyclopropenone (DPC). Source of these receptors: a woman aged 25 to 39 with alopecia areata. Some clones in this sample may be carry-over from other donors' samples.

Many counts were recorded for this clonotype. The chain employs TRBV27 and TRBJ2-4; no reliable D call. In germline, CDR1 is MNHEY, CDR2 SMNVEV (reference sequence). The ends were cut back, 5 bases at V and 10 bases at J, with 15 bases in the middle. The CDR3 has 13 amino acids. The CDR3 is CASSPKIERIQYF. CDR3 nucleotide sequence: TGTGCCAGCAGTCCAAAGATAGAGAGGATTCAGTACTTC.

V usage is TRBV7-2 and J usage is TRBJ2-1, with 8 bases identical to TRBD2. The CDR3 consists of 15 residues. Per germline, CDR1 SGHTA and CDR2 FQGNSA. V was pared by 1 base and J by 12 bases, with 11 bases of the junction left unmatched. The CDR3 sequence: CASSLGGRTMIVQFF. CDR3 sequence (DNA): TGTGCCAGCAGCTTAGGCGGGAGGACAATGATAGTGCAGTTCTTC.

The J gene is TRBJ2-4, the V gene TRBV28; D uncertain. The CDR3 runs to 13 residues. CDR1 and CDR2 from the germline V gene are MDHEN and SYDVKM. V lost 3 bases, J lost 5 bases, and 8 bases lay in between. CDR3 sequence reads: CASSFNNENIQYF. DNA for the CDR3: TGTGCCAGCAGTTTCAACAACGAAAACATTCAGTACTTC.

This clonotype showed up many times. This sequence joins TRBV3-1 and TRBJ2-7, with 10 bases fitting TRBD1. V gave up 1 base and J gave up 3 bases; unmatched junction bases: 6. This CDR3 has 16 residues. CDR1 is LGHDT and CDR2 is YNNKEL in the germline V gene (reference sequence). DNA of the CDR3: TGTGCCAGCAGCCAAGGACAGGGGGCGTTGGGCTACGAGCAGTACGTC. It is translated as CASSQGQGALGYEQYV.

The V call is TRBV14, the J call TRBJ1-2, with TRBD1 as a possible D gene (6 bases). Trimming left V 4 bases short and J 2 bases short, with 11 bases between. CDR1 SGHDN and CDR2 FVKESK come from the germline V gene. The CDR3 totals 14 residues. CDR3 amino acids: CASSLWQGNYGYTF. The CDR3 DNA sequence: TGTGCCAGCAGCCTCTGGCAGGGGAACTATGGCTACACCTTC.

The chain has TRBV7-2 and TRBJ2-5; TRBD2 matches 12 bases. This CDR3 is 18 amino acids long. The trim removed 0 bases at V and 1 base at J, leaving 6 bases unmatched. Germline CDR1 and CDR2: SGHTA and FQGNSA. The CDR3 coding sequence is TGTGCCAGCAGCTTAGCGGGTAGGACTAGCGGGGCCCAAGAGACCCAGTACTTC. Amino acids: CASSLAGRTSGAQETQYF.

The table lists this clonotype with a few counts. The gene calls are TRBV5-5 and TRBJ1-4, with unresolved D. Germline lookup yields CDR1 SGHKS and CDR2 YYEKEE (reference sequence). The CDR3 spans 15 residues. V gave up 4 bases and J gave up 1 base, with 11 bases separating them. Here the CDR3 DNA reads TGTGCCAGCAGCGCCGGACGGCTAACTAATGAAAAACTGTTTTTT. It yields the protein CASSAGRLTNEKLFF.

The chain couples TRBV5-4 to TRBJ1-6, with D unclear. Looked up from germline, CDR1 is SGHNT and CDR2 is YYREEE (reference sequence). Trimming stripped 0 bases from V and 8 bases from J, with 12 bases between. CDR3 length: 15 amino acids. The DNA for the CDR3 is TGTGCCAGCAGCTTGGATGGACCCCGGGATTCACCCCTCCACTTT. Protein: CASSLDGPRDSPLHF. Looking up the rest from reference TRBV5-4 and TRBJ1-6 gives the full variable domain: ETGVTQSPTHLIKTRGQQVTLRCSSQSGHNTVSWYQQALGQGPQFIFQYYREEENGRGNFPPRFSGLQFPNYSSELNVNALELDDSALYLCASSLDGPRDSPLHFGNGTRLTVT.

The chain's CDR3 is CASSFTGTEAFF. DNA for the CDR3: TGTGCCAGCAGCTTTACAGGGACTGAAGCTTTCTTT. The chain has TRBV7-9 and TRBJ1-1, with D tentatively TRBD1 (6 bases). The CDR3 is made up of 12 amino acids. Germline loops: CDR1 SEHNR, CDR2 FQNEAQ (reference sequence). V gave up 3 bases and J gave up 5 bases, with 7 bases separating them.

This clonotype was seen more than once but under ten times. Written as DNA, the CDR3 is TGTGCCAGCAGCACCGGCGGGTCCACTCAGCCCCAGCATTTT. Encoded protein: CASSTGGSTQPQHF. V gene TRBV3-1 combines with J gene TRBJ1-5; D gene uncertain. Germline CDR1 and CDR2: LGHDT and YNNKEL (reference sequence). V lost 5 bases and J lost 6, with 14 bases in between. The CDR3 is 14 amino acids.

The gene calls are TRBV30 and TRBJ1-6; D is uncertain. With 4 bases removed from V and 3 bases from J, the gap between germline ends came to 10 bases. The CDR3 has 14 amino acids. Germline-derived CDR1 and CDR2 are GTSNPN and SVGIG (reference sequence). The CDR3: CAWTLRIYNSPLHF. The CDR3 DNA is TGTGCCTGGACCCTCCGTATCTATAATTCACCCCTCCACTTT.

Ten or more counts support this clonotype. This rearrangement joins TRBV9 to TRBJ1-2; a possible D gene is TRBD1 (5 bases). The V and J ends lost 3 bases and 4 bases respectively, with 10 bases between them. Germline assignment: CDR1 SGDLS and CDR2 YYNGEE. This CDR3 spans 13 amino acids. CDR3 in DNA: TGTGCCAGCAGCGCGATGCAGGGCTATGGCTACACCTTC. Protein product: CASSAMQGYGYTF.

This clonotype occurred many times. The DNA for the CDR3 is TGTGCCAGCAGTACGACAGGGGGCTCTGGAAACACCATATATTTT. Protein sequence: CASSTTGGSGNTIYF. The chain uses TRBV6-6 and TRBJ1-3, with 9 nucleotides matching TRBD1. The CDR3 is made up of 15 amino acids. J was trimmed by 0 bases and V by 5 bases; bases with no gene match: 2. From germline, CDR1 is MNHNY and CDR2 SVGAGI (reference sequence).

This clonotype was counted between two and nine times. This chain connects TRBV28 to TRBJ1-1; 7 nucleotides agree with TRBD1. The CDR3 covers 11 residues. V trimming: 5 bases; J trimming: 7 bases; junction bases outside the gene matches: 1. Germline-derived CDR1 and CDR2 are MDHEN and SYDVKM. CDR3 residues: CASSRQGEAFF. Written as DNA, the CDR3 is TGTGCCAGCAGTAGACAGGGTGAAGCTTTCTTT.

This clonotype was detected ten times or more. The chain links TRBV29-1 to TRBJ2-7, with TRBD1 matching 7 bases. The CDR3 has 12 amino acids. V lost 8 bases and J lost 3; bases outside the gene matches: 7. Germline V CDR1 and CDR2: SQVTM, ANQGSEA. The CDR3 DNA reads TGCAGCACCCGGGACAGCTACTACGAGCAGTACTTC. Translation: CSTRDSYYEQYF.

The table lists this clonotype with many counts. This chain uses TRBV7-9 with TRBJ1-1; TRBD1 matches at 10 bases. The V gene end was trimmed by 5 bases and the J gene end by 7 bases; junction bases not matched to a gene: 7. This CDR3 comprises 14 residues. Germline loops: CDR1 SEHNR, CDR2 FQNEAQ (reference sequence). In DNA form, the CDR3 reads TGTGCCAGCAGCAACCCGGGACAGGGGCGTGAAGCTTTCTTT. It encodes CASSNPGQGREAFF.

Ten or more counts support this clonotype. This chain uses TRBV5-5 with TRBJ1-1, with 9 positions matching TRBD1. Looked up from germline, CDR1 is SGHKS and CDR2 is YYEKEE (reference sequence). CDR3 size: 17 residues. Germline trimming cut 4 bases from V and 0 bases from J; bases unmatched to any gene: 10. CDR3 nucleotide sequence: TGTGCCAGCAGCATAGGATGGGACAGGGCGATGAACACTGAAGCTTTCTTT. Its translation is CASSIGWDRAMNTEAFF.

This chain links TRBV5-1 with TRBJ2-1; D possibly corresponds to TRBD2 (6 bases). Germline V gives CDR1 SGHRS, CDR2 YFSETQ. The V end was cut by 0 bases, the J end by 5 bases, with 12 bases between. This CDR3 spans 15 amino acids. The chain's CDR3 is CASSLGGAGNNEQFF. The CDR3 nucleotides are TGCGCCAGCAGCTTGGGCGGGGCCGGGAACAATGAGCAGTTCTTC.

This chain links TRBV20-1 with TRBJ2-3; D uncertain. This CDR3 contains 14 residues. Germline CDR1 reads DFQATT; CDR2 reads SNEGSKA (reference sequence). Trimming took off 6 bases at V and 0 bases at J, with 13 bases between the two ends. CDR3: CSAPVTTSTDTQYF. In nucleotides, the CDR3 is TGCAGTGCCCCGGTAACAACGAGCACAGATACGCAGTATTTT.

This clonotype has more than one count but fewer than ten. This chain links TRBV20-1 with TRBJ2-7; D might be TRBD2 (5 bases). The V and J ends lost 5 bases and 0 bases respectively, with 8 bases between them. This CDR3 comprises 12 residues. Germline values: CDR1 DFQATT, CDR2 SNEGSKA (reference sequence). CDR3 in amino acids: CSASAVSYEQYF. In nucleotides, the CDR3 is TGCAGTGCTTCAGCGGTCTCCTACGAGCAGTACTTC.

The chain joins TRBV6-5 to TRBJ2-1; 7 bases fit TRBD2. This CDR3 is 15 amino acids long. With 6 bases clipped from V and 5 bases from J, the junction kept 10 bases outside the gene matches. The germline CDR1 and CDR2 sequences are MNHEY and SVGAGI. The CDR3 loop is CASRQLAPSHNEQFF. The CDR3 DNA sequence: TGTGCCAGCAGACAACTAGCGCCTAGCCACAATGAGCAGTTCTTC.